This section outlines one T cell receptor (beta chain) sequence together with its context. Its specificity is not known. TCRdb analysed the 5' RACE reads with MiXCR anew, one entry per CDR3 protein. The repertoire includes fewer than 400,000 distinct CDR3 sequences, around a tenth of them detected once, and under 4% sits in the top ten. The record originates from a study of T cells after yellow fever vaccination. Regarding the study as a whole: Only a small proportion of the clonotypes turned up in both the CD4 and the CD8 compartments, likely arising from convergent recombination.

Between the trimmed V and J ends, which lost 3 bases and 5 bases, there was a span of 10 bases. The CDR3 consists of 13 residues. Germline assignment: CDR1 MGHRA and CDR2 YSYEKL. This rearrangement joins TRBV4-1 to TRBJ1-2; D unresolved. The sample was CD4+ T cells sorted from PBMCs, taken 45 days after the yellow fever booster vaccination. The TCR was taken from a man between 18 and 35 years old who received the YFV17D yellow fever vaccine. CDR3 DNA sequence: TGCGCCAGCAGCCAGGAACCGAGATATGGCTACACCTTC. Translating it yields CASSQEPRYGYTF.